Below, 2 T cell receptor beta chains from the same sample are listed, as sequenced in a study of blood T cell repertoires in COVID-19. The method was immunoSEQ multiplex PCR; TCRdb's version includes in-frame clones alone and lacks a portion of them. The table lists about 98,000 clones, about 85% of them singletons. Sequenced input: peripheral blood. These receptor sequences come from a man between 70 and 80 years old with acute or convalescent COVID-19.

This clone has only a few counts. The rearrangement joins TRBV5-1 to TRBJ2-1; possibly TRBD2 for D (6 bases). This CDR3 comprises 14 residues. V lost 4 bases and J lost 6, with 14 bases in between. Germline CDR1 SGHRS, CDR2 YFSETQ. In DNA form, the CDR3 reads TGCGCCAGCAGCATGGAGGCGGGGATCAATGAGCAGTTCTTC. Protein product: CASSMEAGINEQFF.

The chain joins TRBV7-6 to TRBJ1-4, with D perhaps matching TRBD1 (5 bases). The germline V gene has CDR1 SGHVS and CDR2 FNYEAQ. This CDR3 region has 14 residues. V lost 1 base, J lost 7 bases, and 10 bases lay in between. The CDR3 DNA reads TGTGCCAGCAGCTTAGTGCAGGGTGCTGAAAAACTGTTTTTT. This encodes CASSLVQGAEKLFF.